This section outlines one T cell receptor (beta chain) sequence together with its context. Its antigen is not identified. Relative to the germline gene, one junction end is altered; a read error may explain this. TCR beta cDNA was prepared out of roughly 0.45 ug total RNA by means of a constant-region primer. Library construction for TCR beta comprised three nested multiplex PCR rounds performed with slightly modified ARM-PCR. Investigators reported that the first two PCR rounds, at around 10 cycles each, used TRBV1-TRBV30 forward primers with a C-beta reverse primer. TCRdb redid the calling of the multiplex PCR reads with MiXCR, one entry per CDR3 protein. The sample lists some 180,000 distinct CDR3 sequences, around four fifths occurring once. Co-extraction of RNA and DNA was performed on roughly 20-31 mg of unsorted bulk tissue. Patients had chronic HBV infection and were treatment-naive. This CDR3 is built from 16 residues. Germline assignment: CDR1 SGHAT and CDR2 FQNNGV.

This sample is drawn from a study of tumor-infiltrating lymphocytes in primary liver carcinoma. Findings and caveats of the study: Blood's top-250-clone fraction was significantly lower than that of tumors (p = 0.039).

This TCR was sampled from a man in his forties or fifties with primary liver carcinoma and hepatitis B virus infection. Sequenced input: tumor tissue from primary liver carcinoma. The chain couples TRBV11-2 to TRBJ2-3; possible D gene TRBD1, 6 bases. The CDR3 DNA reads as TGTGCCAGCAACAGAAGAAATACAGGGAACACAGATACGCAGTTTTTT. Translating it yields CASNRRNTGNTDTQFF.